The rows below give T cell receptor beta chains drawn from one sample of a study of Ad26.COV2.S vaccination and SARS-CoV-2 variants. TCRdb's copy holds only in-frame clones and misses some; the assay was immunoSEQ multiplex PCR. The sample gives about 400,000 clones, around 82% of which show up once; more than 7% is in the top ten. Here the sequenced sample was peripheral blood, taken in a trial of Ad26.COV2.S vaccine versus placebo. These TCRs come from a person aged 18 to 59 who received the Ad26.COV2.S COVID-19 vaccine or a placebo. CDR3s include the opening cysteine and the closing phenylalanine or tryptophan. D genes are given only for firm matches. Clone size, where shown, is once, few, many, or a class for clones that have expanded.

abundance: NA
v_gene: TRBV19
len: 15
j_gene: TRBJ2-3
d_gene: TRBD2
CDR3nt: TGTGCCAGTAGTATCCGCGGACTAGCCAGAGATACGCAGTATTTT
CDR3aa: CASSIRGLARDTQYF

abundance: NA
v_gene: TRBV28
len: 14
j_gene: TRBJ2-7
d_gene: TRBD2
CDR3nt: TGTGCCAGCAGTGGGACTAGCGGGAAATACGAGCAGTACTTC
CDR3aa: CASSGTSGKYEQYF

abundance: NA
v_gene: TRBV7-9
len: 11
j_gene: TRBJ1-1
d_gene: NA
CDR3nt: TGTTCTAGCCGAAGGGACACTGAAGCTTTCTTT
CDR3aa: CSSRRDTEAFF

abundance: NA
v_gene: TRBV12-5
len: 14
j_gene: TRBJ2-3
d_gene: NA
CDR3nt: TGTGCTAGTGGTTTGGTTTCTAGCACAGATACGCAGTATTTT
CDR3aa: CASGLVSSTDTQYF

abundance: NA
v_gene: TRBV2
len: 12
j_gene: TRBJ1-2
d_gene: NA
CDR3nt: TGTGCCAGCAGTGTGGGGGCCCGCGGCTACACCTTC
CDR3aa: CASSVGARGYTF

abundance: NA
v_gene: TRBV18
len: 16
j_gene: TRBJ2-5
d_gene: NA
CDR3nt: TGTGCCAGCTCACCATTAGAGCCGGGACGAGGGGAGACCCAGTACTTC
CDR3aa: CASSPLEPGRGETQYF

abundance: NA
v_gene: TRBV7-9
len: 17
j_gene: TRBJ1-1
d_gene: TRBD1
CDR3nt: TGTGCCAGCAGCCCCTCCAACAGGGGAGGTTTGAGCACTGAAGCTTTCTTT
CDR3aa: CASSPSNRGGLSTEAFF

abundance: NA
v_gene: TRBV11-2
len: 16
j_gene: TRBJ1-6
d_gene: NA
CDR3nt: TGTGCCAGCAGCTTAGAAGGACAGATAGATAATTCACCCCTCCACTTT
CDR3aa: CASSLEGQIDNSPLHF

abundance: NA
v_gene: TRBV7-9
len: 15
j_gene: TRBJ2-3
d_gene: NA
CDR3nt: TGTGCCAGCAGCAATACCGCGGACAGCACAGATACGCAGTATTTT
CDR3aa: CASSNTADSTDTQYF

abundance: NA
v_gene: TRBV5-1
len: 14
j_gene: TRBJ2-5
d_gene: NA
CDR3nt: TGCGCCAGCAGCTTGGGGGCCATACAAGAGACCCAGTACTTC
CDR3aa: CASSLGAIQETQYF

abundance: NA
v_gene: TRBV5-1
len: 16
j_gene: TRBJ1-5
d_gene: NA
CDR3nt: TGCGCCAGCAGCTTGGAATCGGTCCTTCGCAATCAGCCCCAGCATTTT
CDR3aa: CASSLESVLRNQPQHF

abundance: NA
v_gene: TRBV6-5
len: 13
j_gene: TRBJ2-7
d_gene: NA
CDR3nt: TGTGCCAGCAGTTACGGGGGGCCCTACGAGCAGTACTTC
CDR3aa: CASSYGGPYEQYF

abundance: few
v_gene: TRBV5-1
len: 13
j_gene: TRBJ2-7
d_gene: NA
CDR3nt: TGCGCCAGCAGCTTCCAGGGCGGGTACGAGCAGTACTTC
CDR3aa: CASSFQGGYEQYF

abundance: NA
v_gene: TRBV7-6
len: 17
j_gene: TRBJ2-3
d_gene: TRBD2
CDR3nt: TGTGCCAGCAGCTTAGCGGTAGCGGGAGGTAGCGCAGATACGCAGTATTTT
CDR3aa: CASSLAVAGGSADTQYF

abundance: few
v_gene: TRBV11-2
len: 13
j_gene: TRBJ1-4
d_gene: NA
CDR3nt: TGTGCCAGCAGCCCCAGGGGAAGGGAAAAACTGTTTTTT
CDR3aa: CASSPRGREKLFF

abundance: few
v_gene: TRBV14
len: 17
j_gene: TRBJ2-1
d_gene: TRBD2
CDR3nt: TGTGCCAGCAGCCAAGATTGGAGTCTAGCGGAGTACAATGAGCAGTTCTTC
CDR3aa: CASSQDWSLAEYNEQFF

abundance: NA
v_gene: TRBV2
len: 14
j_gene: TRBJ1-6
d_gene: TRBD1
CDR3nt: TGTGCCAGCAGGCCCAGGACAGGCGTGTCACCCCTCCACTTT
CDR3aa: CASRPRTGVSPLHF

abundance: NA
v_gene: TRBV6-6
len: 15
j_gene: TRBJ2-1
d_gene: NA
CDR3nt: TGTGCCAGCAGTTACGGGGGGGGCGCCTACAATGAGCAGTTCTTC
CDR3aa: CASSYGGGAYNEQFF

abundance: NA
v_gene: TRBV19
len: 16
j_gene: TRBJ1-2
d_gene: NA
CDR3nt: TGTGCCAGTAGTATCCTTTCGACAGGCGGGGTCTATGGCTACACCTTC
CDR3aa: CASSILSTGGVYGYTF

abundance: NA
v_gene: TRBV7-2
len: 15
j_gene: TRBJ2-7
d_gene: NA
CDR3nt: TGTGCCAGCAGCTTAGGATCGGTAAATTCCTACGAGCAGTACTTC
CDR3aa: CASSLGSVNSYEQYF

abundance: NA
v_gene: TRBV5-4
len: 15
j_gene: TRBJ2-3
d_gene: NA
CDR3nt: TGTGCCAGCAGCTTGGTGGGACTTCTCACAGATACGCAGTATTTT
CDR3aa: CASSLVGLLTDTQYF

abundance: NA
v_gene: TRBV7-7
len: 16
j_gene: TRBJ2-1
d_gene: TRBD1
CDR3nt: TGTGCCAGCGCCCTCGTAGGCGGGACAGGGCTCAATGAGCAGTTCTTC
CDR3aa: CASALVGGTGLNEQFF

abundance: few
v_gene: TRBV2
len: 11
j_gene: TRBJ2-5
d_gene: NA
CDR3nt: TGTGCCAGTGGCGCACAAGAGACCCAGTACTTC
CDR3aa: CASGAQETQYF

abundance: NA
v_gene: TRBV11-3
len: 15
j_gene: TRBJ1-1
d_gene: TRBD1
CDR3nt: TGTGCCAGCAGCCTGACCAGGACAGGGGGCACTGAAGCTTTCTTT
CDR3aa: CASSLTRTGGTEAFF

abundance: NA
v_gene: TRBV6-6
len: 15
j_gene: TRBJ1-2
d_gene: TRBD1
CDR3nt: TGTGCCAGCAGTTACATCCCAGGGGGCGTCTATGGCTACACCTTC
CDR3aa: CASSYIPGGVYGYTF

abundance: NA
v_gene: TRBV19
len: 14
j_gene: TRBJ2-2
d_gene: TRBD1
CDR3nt: TGTGCCAGCACCCGGGACAGGGTGGGCGGGGAGCTGTTTTTT
CDR3aa: CASTRDRVGGELFF

abundance: NA
v_gene: TRBV6-1
len: 12
j_gene: TRBJ1-1
d_gene: NA
CDR3nt: TGTGCCAGCAGTGAAGGGCACACTGAAGCTTTCTTT
CDR3aa: CASSEGHTEAFF

abundance: few
v_gene: TRBV5-6
len: 15
j_gene: TRBJ1-1
d_gene: TRBD1
CDR3nt: TGTGCCAGCAGCCCGGGGACAGTGGCTAACACTGAAGCTTTCTTT
CDR3aa: CASSPGTVANTEAFF

abundance: once
v_gene: TRBV5-1
len: 17
j_gene: TRBJ2-3
d_gene: TRBD2
CDR3nt: TGCGCCAGCAGCTTGGGGCCAGCGGCGGGGGACACAGATACGCAGTATTTT
CDR3aa: CASSLGPAAGDTDTQYF

abundance: NA
v_gene: TRBV4-1
len: 18
j_gene: TRBJ2-7
d_gene: TRBD1
CDR3nt: TGCGCCAGCAGCCAAGATCGATATAGGAGACAGGGAACCTACGAGCAGTACTTC
CDR3aa: CASSQDRYRRQGTYEQYF

abundance: NA
v_gene: TRBV30
len: 12
j_gene: TRBJ1-4
d_gene: NA
CDR3nt: TGTGCTCACGGAGGGGGGGATGAAAAACTGTTTTTT
CDR3aa: CAHGGGDEKLFF

abundance: NA
v_gene: TRBV7-3
len: 14
j_gene: TRBJ2-1
d_gene: TRBD1
CDR3nt: TGTGCCAGCAGCTCCGGACAGGGACACAATGAGCAGTTCTTC
CDR3aa: CASSSGQGHNEQFF

abundance: once
v_gene: TRBV9
len: 15
j_gene: TRBJ2-3
d_gene: TRBD1
CDR3nt: TGTGCCAGCAGCCTCGGGACAGGGGGCCCAGATACGCAGTATTTT
CDR3aa: CASSLGTGGPDTQYF

abundance: NA
v_gene: TRBV10-2
len: 15
j_gene: TRBJ2-7
d_gene: TRBD1
CDR3nt: TGCGCCAGCAGTGAGTTCAGGGGGCAAGACTACGAGCAGTACTTC
CDR3aa: CASSEFRGQDYEQYF

abundance: NA
v_gene: TRBV18
len: 14
j_gene: TRBJ2-3
d_gene: NA
CDR3nt: TGTGCCAGCTCACTAGCGCTAGGGTCAGATACGCAGTATTTT
CDR3aa: CASSLALGSDTQYF

abundance: NA
v_gene: TRBV29-1
len: 14
j_gene: TRBJ2-1
d_gene: NA
CDR3nt: TGCAGCGTTGAGGACAGACACTCCTACAATGAGCAGTTCTTC
CDR3aa: CSVEDRHSYNEQFF

abundance: NA
v_gene: TRBV15
len: 15
j_gene: TRBJ1-2
d_gene: TRBD1
CDR3nt: TGTGCCACCAGCAGAGACCTCTGGACAGGGGAAGGCTACACCTTC
CDR3aa: CATSRDLWTGEGYTF

abundance: NA
v_gene: TRBV19
len: 16
j_gene: TRBJ1-4
d_gene: NA
CDR3nt: TGTGCCAGTAGTATGGGTCAGGGTCTGAGTAATGAAAAACTGTTTTTT
CDR3aa: CASSMGQGLSNEKLFF

abundance: NA
v_gene: TRBV6-2/TRBV6-3
len: 15
j_gene: TRBJ2-1
d_gene: NA
CDR3nt: TGTGCCAGCAGCCTTTACACGAGCTCCTACAATGAGCAGTTCTTC
CDR3aa: CASSLYTSSYNEQFF

abundance: many
v_gene: TRBV6-5
len: 14
j_gene: TRBJ2-1
d_gene: TRBD2
CDR3nt: TGTGCCAGCAGGACTAGCGGGGGGTACAATGAGCAGTTCTTC
CDR3aa: CASRTSGGYNEQFF

abundance: NA
v_gene: TRBV27
len: 16
j_gene: TRBJ2-1
d_gene: NA
CDR3nt: TGTGCCAGCGGTGAGGGGGTGGGAGAAGGTAGGGATGAGCAGTTCTTC
CDR3aa: CASGEGVGEGRDEQFF

abundance: NA
v_gene: TRBV7-8
len: 15
j_gene: TRBJ2-3
d_gene: TRBD2
CDR3nt: TGTGCCAGCAGCCCCGTGGTAGCGGGGTCAGATACGCAGTATTTT
CDR3aa: CASSPVVAGSDTQYF

abundance: NA
v_gene: TRBV29-1
len: 14
j_gene: TRBJ2-1
d_gene: NA
CDR3nt: TGCAGCGTTTCCCGGCGGGGCGACGGTGATGAGCAGTTCTTC
CDR3aa: CSVSRRGDGDEQFF

abundance: NA
v_gene: TRBV28
len: 14
j_gene: TRBJ2-1
d_gene: TRBD2
CDR3nt: TGTGCCAGCAGTTTCGGGCTAGCGGGGGCCGAGCAGTTCTTC
CDR3aa: CASSFGLAGAEQFF

abundance: once
v_gene: TRBV5-4
len: 14
j_gene: TRBJ1-1
d_gene: NA
CDR3nt: TGTGCCAGCAGCCGGGACTTGGGGAACACTGAAGCTTTCTTT
CDR3aa: CASSRDLGNTEAFF

abundance: NA
v_gene: TRBV12-3/TRBV12-4
len: 13
j_gene: TRBJ2-4
d_gene: NA
CDR3nt: TGTGCCAGCAGTTCGACGGGGCCGAACATTCAGTACTTC
CDR3aa: CASSSTGPNIQYF

abundance: once
v_gene: TRBV5-1
len: 14
j_gene: TRBJ1-2
d_gene: NA
CDR3nt: TGCGCCAGCAGCTTTGGGACACCTGACTATGGCTACACCTTC
CDR3aa: CASSFGTPDYGYTF

abundance: NA
v_gene: TRBV11-2
len: 12
j_gene: TRBJ2-7
d_gene: NA
CDR3nt: TGTGCCAGCAGCTTTAACGCCTACGAGCAGTACTTC
CDR3aa: CASSFNAYEQYF

abundance: NA
v_gene: TRBV29-1
len: 13
j_gene: TRBJ2-5
d_gene: NA
CDR3nt: TGCAGCGTTGGGGGGACTTCACAAGAGACCCAGTACTTC
CDR3aa: CSVGGTSQETQYF

abundance: few
v_gene: TRBV27
len: 12
j_gene: TRBJ1-5
d_gene: NA
CDR3nt: TGTGCCAGCAGTTTATTAGGGCAGCCCCAGCATTTT
CDR3aa: CASSLLGQPQHF

abundance: NA
v_gene: TRBV27
len: 15
j_gene: TRBJ2-6
d_gene: NA
CDR3nt: TGTGCCAGCAGTTTAGCGGGGGCAGGGGCCAACGTCCTGACTTTC
CDR3aa: CASSLAGAGANVLTF

abundance: NA
v_gene: TRBV7-6
len: 16
j_gene: TRBJ1-1
d_gene: TRBD1
CDR3nt: TGTGCCAGCAGTTACTACCGGGACAGGGGAAGAACTGAAGCTTTCTTT
CDR3aa: CASSYYRDRGRTEAFF

abundance: NA
v_gene: TRBV6-4
len: 14
j_gene: TRBJ1-3
d_gene: NA
CDR3nt: TGTGCCAGCAGCTCCATCTACTCTGGAAACACCATATATTTT
CDR3aa: CASSSIYSGNTIYF